A selection of T cell receptor beta chains follows, all from one sample in a study of CD8 T cells in ankylosing spondylitis. TCRdb analysed the 5' RACE reads with MiXCR anew, one entry per CDR3 protein. The table shows some 150,000 distinct CDR3 sequences, with roughly 44% occurring only once. The sequencing input was synovial fluid, either unsorted or a sorted T cell fraction (not recorded which). Source of these receptors: a male donor with ankylosing spondylitis. The CDR3 runs from the conserved cysteine through the conserved F or W. The order of the fields is J gene, clone size, V gene, D gene, CDR3 DNA, CDR3 protein. D genes are given only for firm matches. Clone size is stated in some rows and not others, as once, few, many or a class when expanded.

j_gene: TRBJ2-1
abundance: -
v_gene: TRBV12-3/TRBV12-4
d_gene: -
CDR3nt: TGTGCCAGCAGTTCCGGAGAGGGGAAAGTCTCCTACAATGAGCAGTTCTTC
CDR3aa: CASSSGEGKVSYNEQFF

j_gene: TRBJ2-1
abundance: few
v_gene: TRBV7-3
d_gene: -
CDR3nt: TGTGCCAGCAGCTTGGGGCCCACCAAGGGACCAGATAATGAGCAGTTCTTC
CDR3aa: CASSLGPTKGPDNEQFF

j_gene: TRBJ2-7
abundance: many
v_gene: TRBV20-1
d_gene: TRBD2
CDR3nt: TGCATAGCGGCGGGAGAGTCCTACGAGCAGTACTTC
CDR3aa: CIAAGESYEQYF

j_gene: TRBJ1-1
abundance: -
v_gene: TRBV29-1
d_gene: -
CDR3nt: TGCAGCGTTATGTACCGGGGGCCGGGGGCTGAAGCTTTCTTT
CDR3aa: CSVMYRGPGAEAFF

j_gene: TRBJ2-3
abundance: -
v_gene: TRBV11-3
d_gene: -
CDR3nt: TGTGCCAGCAGCTTAGAAGGCGGGGAGGCAGATACGCAGTATTTT
CDR3aa: CASSLEGGEADTQYF

j_gene: TRBJ1-6
abundance: few
v_gene: TRBV4-2
d_gene: TRBD1
CDR3nt: TGTGCCAGCAGCCAAGGGACAGGGGCCAATTCACCCCTCCACTTT
CDR3aa: CASSQGTGANSPLHF

j_gene: TRBJ2-3
abundance: -
v_gene: TRBV12-5
d_gene: TRBD1
CDR3nt: TGTGCTAGTGGTTTGGTGTCGGGACAGCCTAGCACAGATACGCAGTATTTT
CDR3aa: CASGLVSGQPSTDTQYF

j_gene: TRBJ2-5
abundance: few
v_gene: TRBV12-3/TRBV12-4
d_gene: -
CDR3nt: TGTGCCAGCAGTTTCGATAGGGGCCAAACAAGGGAGACCCAGTACTTC
CDR3aa: CASSFDRGQTRETQYF

j_gene: TRBJ2-1
abundance: few
v_gene: TRBV20-1
d_gene: TRBD2
CDR3nt: TGCAGTGCTAGGGGGGGGAGCTCCTACAATGAGCAGTTCTTC
CDR3aa: CSARGGSSYNEQFF

j_gene: TRBJ2-5
abundance: -
v_gene: TRBV7-9
d_gene: -
CDR3nt: TGTGCCAGCAGCCGAAACCAAGAGACCCAGTACTTC
CDR3aa: CASSRNQETQYF

j_gene: TRBJ2-7
abundance: -
v_gene: TRBV7-8
d_gene: -
CDR3nt: TGTGCCAGCAGCTTAGCGACCAGGGTCTACGAGCAGTACTTC
CDR3aa: CASSLATRVYEQYF

j_gene: TRBJ2-7
abundance: -
v_gene: TRBV20-1
d_gene: TRBD2
CDR3nt: TGCAGTGTGAGCTCGGGGACTAACTCCTACGAGCAGTACTTC
CDR3aa: CSVSSGTNSYEQYF

j_gene: TRBJ2-1
abundance: few
v_gene: TRBV11-2
d_gene: TRBD2
CDR3nt: TGTGCCAGCAGCTTAGATGAGAGGTCGTGGCTAGCGGGACGATACAATGAGCAGTTCTTC
CDR3aa: CASSLDERSWLAGRYNEQFF

j_gene: TRBJ2-1
abundance: -
v_gene: TRBV7-8
d_gene: TRBD2
CDR3nt: TGTGCCAGCAGCTTAGCGCTGGGACTACCGGGCTCCTACAATGAGCAGTTCTTC
CDR3aa: CASSLALGLPGSYNEQFF

j_gene: TRBJ2-1
abundance: few
v_gene: TRBV28
d_gene: -
CDR3nt: TGTGCCAGCAGTTGGGGGAACAATGAGCAGTTCTTC
CDR3aa: CASSWGNNEQFF

j_gene: TRBJ2-7
abundance: -
v_gene: TRBV5-8
d_gene: TRBD2
CDR3nt: TGTGCCAGCAGCAGCCCTAGCGGGAGTAGGTACTTC
CDR3aa: CASSSPSGSRYF

j_gene: TRBJ2-7
abundance: few
v_gene: TRBV13
d_gene: -
CDR3nt: TGTGCCAGCAGCTTAGAGGTCAGGGAACCCCACGAGCAGTACTTC
CDR3aa: CASSLEVREPHEQYF